The sequence of this T cell receptor (beta chain) was determined in a study of cytomegalovirus exposure and HLA in healthy donors. The study, taken as a whole, reports: By HLA locus, TCR association rates varied in a later analysis, with DRB1 showing the most and HLA-C the fewest.

Germline assignment: CDR1 SGHRS and CDR2 YFSETQ. CDR3 length equals 19 residues. V shed 2 bases and J 5 bases; nucleotides not matched to a gene: 19. Comments on this clone: What it binds is unknown.

It was with 60 Vbeta and 13 Jbeta primers that the PCR ran. Generated by immunoSEQ multiplex PCR, the TCRdb table keeps only in-frame clones and is missing some. The sample includes about 170,000 clones, approximately 81% seen only once; the top ten take 2.4%. The sample taken for sequencing was PBMCs. The chain carries TRBV5-1 and TRBJ1-3, with 7 bases identical to TRBD1. The receptor's source is a male donor in good health and CMV-seronegative. The CDR3 region has the DNA TGCGCCAGCAGCTTCCAACCGCAGCCCAGCACAGGGGATAGAAACACCATATATTTT. As protein: CASSFQPQPSTGDRNTIYF.